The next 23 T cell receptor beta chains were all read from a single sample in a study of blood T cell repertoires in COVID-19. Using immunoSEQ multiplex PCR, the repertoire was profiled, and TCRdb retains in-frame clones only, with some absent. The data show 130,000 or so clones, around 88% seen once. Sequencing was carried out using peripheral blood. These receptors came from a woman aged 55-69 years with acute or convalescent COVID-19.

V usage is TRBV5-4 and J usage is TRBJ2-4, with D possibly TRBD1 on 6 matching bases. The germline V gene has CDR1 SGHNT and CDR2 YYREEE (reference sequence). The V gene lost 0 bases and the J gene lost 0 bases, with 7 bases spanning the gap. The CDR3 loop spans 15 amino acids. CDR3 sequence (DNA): TGTGCCAGCAGCTTGGTACAGGGAGCCAAAAACATTCAGTACTTC. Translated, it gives CASSLVQGAKNIQYF.

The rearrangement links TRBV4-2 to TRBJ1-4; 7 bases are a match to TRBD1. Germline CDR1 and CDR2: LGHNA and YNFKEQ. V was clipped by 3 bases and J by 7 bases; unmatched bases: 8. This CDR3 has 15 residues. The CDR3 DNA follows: TGTGCCAGCAGCCATCCCGGGACAGAACTTGAAAAACTGTTTTTT. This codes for CASSHPGTELEKLFF.

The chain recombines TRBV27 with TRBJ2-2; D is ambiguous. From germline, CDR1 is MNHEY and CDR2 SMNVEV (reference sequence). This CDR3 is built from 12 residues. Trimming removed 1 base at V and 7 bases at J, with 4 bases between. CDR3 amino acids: CASSLYSGELFF. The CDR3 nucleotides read TGTGCCAGCAGTTTATATAGCGGGGAGCTGTTTTTT.

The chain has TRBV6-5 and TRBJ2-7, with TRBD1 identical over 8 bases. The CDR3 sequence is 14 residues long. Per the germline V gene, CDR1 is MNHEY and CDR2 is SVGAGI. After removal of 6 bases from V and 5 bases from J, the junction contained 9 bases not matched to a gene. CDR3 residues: CASRWVQGDHEQYF. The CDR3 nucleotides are TGTGCCAGCAGATGGGTACAGGGGGACCACGAGCAGTACTTC.

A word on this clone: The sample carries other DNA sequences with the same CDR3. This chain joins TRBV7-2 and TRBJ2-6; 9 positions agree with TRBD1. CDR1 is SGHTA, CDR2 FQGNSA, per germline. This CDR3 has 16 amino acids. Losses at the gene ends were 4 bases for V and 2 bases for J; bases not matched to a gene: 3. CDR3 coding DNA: TGTGCCAGCAGCTCTAGACAGGGGGCTGGGGCCAACGTCCTGACTTTC. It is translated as CASSSRQGAGANVLTF.

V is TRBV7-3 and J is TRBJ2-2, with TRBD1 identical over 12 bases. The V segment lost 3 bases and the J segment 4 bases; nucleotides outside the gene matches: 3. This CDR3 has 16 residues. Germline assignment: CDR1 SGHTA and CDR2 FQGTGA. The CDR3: CASSFGTGGFTGELFF. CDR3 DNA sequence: TGTGCCAGCAGCTTTGGGACAGGGGGCTTCACCGGGGAGCTGTTTTTT.

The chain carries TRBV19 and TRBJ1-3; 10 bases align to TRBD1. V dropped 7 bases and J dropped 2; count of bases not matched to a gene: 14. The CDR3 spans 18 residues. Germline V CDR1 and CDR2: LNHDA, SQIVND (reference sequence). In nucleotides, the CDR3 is TGTGCCAGTAAAATTAGAATCGGGACAGGGGATGCTGGAAACACCATATATTTT. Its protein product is CASKIRIGTGDAGNTIYF.

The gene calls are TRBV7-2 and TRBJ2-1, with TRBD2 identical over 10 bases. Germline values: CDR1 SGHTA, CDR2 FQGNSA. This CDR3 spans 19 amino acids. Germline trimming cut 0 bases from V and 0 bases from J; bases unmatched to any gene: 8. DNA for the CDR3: TGTGCCAGCAGCTTAGCAGCGGGGGGGTTTTCGAGCTCCTACAATGAGCAGTTCTTC. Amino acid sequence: CASSLAAGGFSSSYNEQFF.

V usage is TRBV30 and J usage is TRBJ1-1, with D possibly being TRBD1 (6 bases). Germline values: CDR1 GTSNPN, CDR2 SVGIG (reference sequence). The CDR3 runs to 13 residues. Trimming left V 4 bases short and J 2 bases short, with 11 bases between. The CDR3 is CAWIRQANTEAFF. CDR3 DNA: TGTGCCTGGATAAGACAGGCCAACACTGAAGCTTTCTTT.

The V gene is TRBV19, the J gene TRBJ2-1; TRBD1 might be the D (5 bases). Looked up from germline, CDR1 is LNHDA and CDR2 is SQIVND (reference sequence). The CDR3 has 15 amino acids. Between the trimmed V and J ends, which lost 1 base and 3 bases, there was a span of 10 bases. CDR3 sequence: CASSIGAGFYNEQFF. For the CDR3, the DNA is TGTGCCAGTAGTATAGGGGCAGGGTTCTACAATGAGCAGTTCTTC.

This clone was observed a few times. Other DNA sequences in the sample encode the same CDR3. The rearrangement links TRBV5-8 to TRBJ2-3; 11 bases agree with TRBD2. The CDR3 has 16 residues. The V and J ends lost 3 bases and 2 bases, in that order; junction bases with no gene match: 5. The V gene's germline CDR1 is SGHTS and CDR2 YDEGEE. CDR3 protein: CASSYGTSGSTDTQYF. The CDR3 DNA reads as TGTGCCAGCAGCTACGGGACTAGCGGCTCCACAGATACGCAGTATTTT.

The CDR3 spells CASQGRWATGEAFF. CDR3 in DNA: TGTGCCAGCCAGGGTCGGTGGGCCACAGGCGAAGCTTTCTTT. The V and J genes are TRBV27 and TRBJ1-1; TRBD1 is a possible D gene (5 bases). In germline, CDR1 is MNHEY, CDR2 SMNVEV (reference sequence). The CDR3 runs to 14 residues. Between the trimmed V and J ends, which lost 8 bases and 8 bases, there was a span of 21 bases.

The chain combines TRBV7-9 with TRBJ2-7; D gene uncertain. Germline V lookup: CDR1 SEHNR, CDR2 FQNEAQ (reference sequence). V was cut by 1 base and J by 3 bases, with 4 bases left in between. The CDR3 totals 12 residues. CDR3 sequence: CASSLGSYEQYF. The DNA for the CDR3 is TGTGCCAGCAGCTTAGGGAGCTACGAGCAGTACTTC.

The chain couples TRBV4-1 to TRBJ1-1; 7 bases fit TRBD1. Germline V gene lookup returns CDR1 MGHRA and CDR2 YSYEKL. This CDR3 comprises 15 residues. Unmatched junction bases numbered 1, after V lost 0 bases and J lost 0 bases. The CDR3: CASSQEDRVNTEAFF. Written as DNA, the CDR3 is TGCGCCAGCAGCCAAGAAGACAGGGTGAACACTGAAGCTTTCTTT.

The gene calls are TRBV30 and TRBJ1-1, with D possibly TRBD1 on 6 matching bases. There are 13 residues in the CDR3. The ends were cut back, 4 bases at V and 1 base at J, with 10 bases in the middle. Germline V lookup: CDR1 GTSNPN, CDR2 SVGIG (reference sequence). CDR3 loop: CAWTVGGNTEAFF. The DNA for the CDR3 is TGTGCCTGGACCGTAGGGGGGAACACTGAAGCTTTCTTT.

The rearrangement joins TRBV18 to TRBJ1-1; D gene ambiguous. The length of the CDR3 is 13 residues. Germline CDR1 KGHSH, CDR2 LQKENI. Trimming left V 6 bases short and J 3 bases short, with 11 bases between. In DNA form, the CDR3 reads TGTGCCAGCTCCGAGGGTATGGACACTGAAGCTTTCTTT. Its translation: CASSEGMDTEAFF.

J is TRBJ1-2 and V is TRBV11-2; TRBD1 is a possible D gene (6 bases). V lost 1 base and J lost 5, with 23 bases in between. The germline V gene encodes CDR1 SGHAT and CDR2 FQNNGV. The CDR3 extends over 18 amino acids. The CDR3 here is CASSLGGGGGLLRYGYTF. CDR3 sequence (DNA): TGTGCCAGCAGCTTAGGAGGAGGGGGGGGGCTCCTCCGTTATGGCTACACCTTC. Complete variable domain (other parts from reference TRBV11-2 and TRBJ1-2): EAGVAQSPRYKIIEKRQSVAFWCNPISGHATLYWYQQILGQGPKLLIQFQNNGVVDDSQLPKDRFSAERLKGVDSTLKIQPAKLEDSAVYLCASSLGGGGGLLRYGYTFGSGTRLTVV.

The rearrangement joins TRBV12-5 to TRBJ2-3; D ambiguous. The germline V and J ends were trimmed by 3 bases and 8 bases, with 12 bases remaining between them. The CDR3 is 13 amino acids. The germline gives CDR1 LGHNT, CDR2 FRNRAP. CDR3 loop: CASGLLESSTQYF. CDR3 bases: TGTGCTAGTGGTTTATTGGAGTCTAGTACGCAGTATTTT.

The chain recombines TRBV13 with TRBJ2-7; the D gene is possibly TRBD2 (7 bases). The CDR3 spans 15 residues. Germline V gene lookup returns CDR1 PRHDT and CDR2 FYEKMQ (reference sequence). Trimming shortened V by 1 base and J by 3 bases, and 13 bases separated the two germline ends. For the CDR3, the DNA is TGTGCCAGCAGCTTAGATGGGGGGGGCTTCTACGAGCAGTACTTC. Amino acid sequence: CASSLDGGGFYEQYF.

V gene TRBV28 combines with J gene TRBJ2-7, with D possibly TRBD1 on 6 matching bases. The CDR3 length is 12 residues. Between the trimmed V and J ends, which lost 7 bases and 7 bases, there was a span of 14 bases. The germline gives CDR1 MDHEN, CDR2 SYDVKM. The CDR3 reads CASTSQGWEQYF. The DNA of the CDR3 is TGTGCCAGCACATCACAGGGCTGGGAGCAGTACTTC.

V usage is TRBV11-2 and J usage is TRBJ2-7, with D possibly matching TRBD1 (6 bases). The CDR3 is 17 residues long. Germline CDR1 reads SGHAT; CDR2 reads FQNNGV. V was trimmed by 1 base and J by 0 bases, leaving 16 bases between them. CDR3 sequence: CASSLGWSEDSSYEQYF. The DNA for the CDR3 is TGTGCCAGCAGCTTAGGGTGGTCAGAGGACAGCTCCTACGAGCAGTACTTC.

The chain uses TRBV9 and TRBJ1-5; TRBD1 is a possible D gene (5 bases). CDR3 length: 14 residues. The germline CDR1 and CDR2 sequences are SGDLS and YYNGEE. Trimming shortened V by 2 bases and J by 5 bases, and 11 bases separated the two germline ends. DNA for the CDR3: TGTGCCAGCAGCGTGGGGGACTCTCATCAGCCCCAGCATTTT. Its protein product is CASSVGDSHQPQHF.

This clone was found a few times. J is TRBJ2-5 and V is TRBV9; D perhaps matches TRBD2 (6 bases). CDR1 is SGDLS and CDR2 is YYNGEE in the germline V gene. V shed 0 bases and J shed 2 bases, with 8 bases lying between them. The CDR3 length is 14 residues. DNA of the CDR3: TGTGCCAGCAGCGTAGGTCTAGCGCAAGAGACCCAGTACTTC. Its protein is CASSVGLAQETQYF.